These T cell receptor beta chains were read from a single sample in a study of cytomegalovirus exposure and HLA in healthy donors. Assay used: immunoSEQ multiplex PCR; TCRdb lists only in-frame clones, some missing. The table has over 40,000 clones, less than 75% seen once. Material: PBMCs. Receptors were obtained from a man under 40 in good health and CMV-seronegative. The CDR3 runs from the conserved cysteine through the conserved F or W. A D gene is named only where the DNA matches it firmly. The listing skips clone size in some rows; elsewhere it reads once, few, many or a size class.

>TRBV5-1|15|TRBJ1-4|TRBD1|few
CASSLAGQGGEKLFF
TGCGCCAGCAGCTTGGCCGGGCAGGGGGGAGAAAAACTGTTTTTT
>TRBV15|17|TRBJ2-1|TRBD2|NA
CATSREAGTSGSNEQFF
TGTGCCACCAGCAGAGAAGCCGGGACTAGCGGGAGCAATGAGCAGTTCTTC
>TRBV6-4|15|TRBJ2-1|TRBD2|NA
CASRSSGSYYNEQFF
TGTGCCAGCAGAAGTAGCGGGAGTTACTACAATGAGCAGTTCTTC
>TRBV29-1|15|TRBJ1-1|TRBD1|NA
CSVEGMRQGNTEAFF
TGCAGCGTTGAAGGTATGAGACAGGGGAACACTGAAGCTTTCTTT
>TRBV10-3|13|TRBJ1-1|NA|NA
CAISANTGSEAFF
TGTGCCATCAGTGCAAATACAGGGAGTGAAGCTTTCTTT
>TRBV30|16|TRBJ2-1|TRBD2|NA
CAWRLAGGKTYNEQFF
TGTGCCTGGAGACTAGCGGGAGGCAAAACCTACAATGAGCAGTTCTTC
>TRBV7-8|16|TRBJ1-1|NA|NA
CASSLGSRTVNTEAFF
TGTGCCAGCAGCTTAGGATCCCGGACAGTGAACACTGAAGCTTTCTTT
>TRBV11-2|15|TRBJ2-7|NA|NA
CASSLVQGQAYEQYF
TGTGCCAGCAGCTTAGTACAGGGTCAGGCTTACGAGCAGTACTTC
>TRBV5-1|16|TRBJ2-6|NA|NA
CASSLGRILGANVLTF
TGCGCCAGCAGCTTGGGGAGAATTCTGGGGGCCAACGTCCTGACTTTC
>TRBV10-3|17|TRBJ2-5|TRBD2|NA
CAISEPRAGRAAETQYF
TGTGCCATCAGTGAGCCCCGCGCCGGGAGGGCCGCAGAGACCCAGTACTTC
>TRBV18|14|TRBJ1-1|TRBD1|few
CASSPATGSAEAFF
TGTGCCAGCTCACCCGCGACAGGGAGCGCTGAAGCTTTCTTT
>TRBV6-5|13|TRBJ2-1|NA|few
CASSWQRGYEQFF
TGTGCCAGCAGTTGGCAAAGGGGGTATGAGCAGTTCTTC
>TRBV27|19|TRBJ2-6|TRBD1|few
CASNLLNRGPTSGANVLTF
TGTGCCAGCAACCTACTCAACAGGGGCCCCACCTCTGGGGCCAACGTCCTGACTTTC
>TRBV9|15|TRBJ2-7|NA|NA
CASSAATGSFTEQYF
TGTGCCAGCAGCGCCGCAACCGGGTCTTTTACGGAGCAGTACTTC
>TRBV5-1|14|TRBJ2-7|NA|NA
CASSFWGDSSEQYF
TGCGCCAGCAGCTTTTGGGGGGACAGCAGCGAGCAGTACTTC
>TRBV11-2|15|TRBJ2-3|TRBD2|NA
CASSFTSGSGGTQYF
TGTGCCAGCAGCTTCACCAGCGGGAGCGGTGGTACGCAGTATTTT
>TRBV25-1|15|TRBJ2-1|TRBD2|NA
CASSLAGTSYNEQFF
TGTGCCAGCAGCTTAGCGGGCACCTCCTACAATGAGCAGTTCTTC
>TRBV6-1|13|TRBJ2-2|NA|NA
CASGAGYTGELFF
TGTGCCAGCGGTGCGGGATACACCGGGGAGCTGTTTTTT
>TRBV27|13|TRBJ2-7|NA|NA
CASSLWAGYEQYF
TGTGCCAGCAGTTTATGGGCAGGCTACGAGCAGTACTTC
>TRBV13|14|TRBJ2-7|NA|NA
CASSLAGVTYEQYF
TGTGCCAGCAGCTTAGCGGGAGTAACCTACGAGCAGTACTTC
>TRBV6-6|12|TRBJ2-4|TRBD1|NA
CASSYRQGREYF
TGTGCCAGCAGTTACCGACAGGGAAGGGAGTACTTC
>TRBV5-4|13|TRBJ1-4|NA|NA
CASSLGGREKLFF
TGTGCCAGCAGCCTTGGAGGGCGCGAAAAACTGTTTTTT
>TRBV11-2|15|TRBJ1-1|TRBD1|NA
CASSIRQGGNTEAFF
TGTGCCAGCAGCATAAGACAGGGCGGGAACACTGAAGCTTTCTTT
>TRBV30|14|TRBJ2-1|NA|NA
CAWRPQAFRNEQFF
TGTGCCTGGAGACCGCAAGCCTTTCGCAATGAGCAGTTCTTC
>TRBV4-1|16|TRBJ2-1|NA|NA
CASSQDERGSYNEQFF
TGCGCCAGCAGCCAAGATGAAAGGGGTTCCTACAATGAGCAGTTCTTC
>TRBV28|14|TRBJ1-2|NA|NA
CASRRQALGVGYTF
TGTGCCAGCAGGAGACAGGCGCTTGGCGTTGGCTACACCTTC
>TRBV19|16|TRBJ2-3|NA|NA
CASSPLGGLRTDTQYF
TGTGCCAGTAGTCCCCTCGGGGGGCTCCGCACAGATACGCAGTATTTT
>TRBV15|16|TRBJ2-7|TRBD1|once
CATSRDMGQAIYEQYF
TGTGCCACCAGCAGAGATATGGGACAGGCTATTTACGAGCAGTACTTC
>TRBV18|15|TRBJ2-7|NA|NA
CASSPPDSGLYEQYF
TGTGCCAGCTCACCGCCTGATAGCGGCCTCTACGAGCAGTACTTC
>TRBV15|17|TRBJ2-6|TRBD1|NA
CATSRETGTAGANVLTF
TGTGCCACCAGCAGGGAGACAGGGACAGCTGGGGCCAACGTCCTGACTTTC
>TRBV4-1|17|TRBJ2-1|TRBD2|NA
CASSQIATSGDNNEQFF
TGCGCCAGCAGCCAAATCGCGACTAGCGGAGACAACAATGAGCAGTTCTTC
>TRBV7-9|14|TRBJ2-7|TRBD2|NA
CASSRLAGPYEQYF
TGTGCCAGCAGCCGACTAGCGGGGCCCTACGAGCAGTACTTC
>TRBV11-2|18|TRBJ2-7|TRBD2|NA
CASSPRSGLAGGTYEQYF
TGTGCCAGCAGCCCCCGGTCGGGACTAGCGGGAGGGACCTACGAGCAGTACTTC
>TRBV27|12|TRBJ2-3|NA|NA
CASSSNTDTQYF
TGTGCCAGCAGTTCCAACACAGATACGCAGTATTTT
>TRBV15|14|TRBJ2-7|NA|NA
CATSKRASFYEQYF
TGTGCCACCAGCAAGAGGGCGTCCTTCTACGAGCAGTACTTC
>TRBV5-1|13|TRBJ2-5|NA|NA
CASRRGGEETQYF
TGCGCCAGCAGAAGAGGCGGGGAAGAGACCCAGTACTTC
>TRBV18|16|TRBJ1-5|NA|NA
CASSPSGRGGGQPQHF
TGTGCCAGCTCACCAAGTGGCAGGGGCGGGGGTCAGCCCCAGCATTTT
>TRBV7-9|14|TRBJ2-5|NA|NA
CASSSDSPRETQYF
TGTGCCAGCAGCTCCGACAGCCCTCGGGAGACCCAGTACTTC
>TRBV6-1|14|TRBJ1-5|NA|few
CASSYRVGNQPQHF
TGTGCCAGCAGCTACAGGGTGGGGAATCAGCCCCAGCATTTT
>TRBV30|13|TRBJ2-7|NA|NA
CAWSPDRTYEQYF
TGTGCCTGGAGCCCAGACAGAACCTACGAGCAGTACTTC
>TRBV10-3|13|TRBJ1-1|NA|NA
CAISDSLNTEAFF
TGTGCCATCAGTGACAGTCTGAACACTGAAGCTTTCTTT
>TRBV27|15|TRBJ2-5|NA|NA
CASSLSLAPQETQYF
TGTGCCAGCAGTTTGTCTCTAGCGCCTCAAGAGACCCAGTACTTC
>TRBV1|17|TRBJ2-1|NA|few
CTSSQGSGRAVYNEQFF
TGCACCAGCAGCCAAGGTAGCGGGAGGGCCGTCTACAATGAGCAGTTCTTC
>TRBV9|14|TRBJ2-6|NA|NA
CASSPYSGANVLTF
TGTGCCAGCAGCCCCTACTCTGGGGCCAACGTCCTGACTTTC
>TRBV10-2|11|TRBJ2-7|NA|NA
CASSARDEQYF
TGCGCCAGCAGTGCACGGGACGAGCAGTACTTC
>TRBV29-1|12|TRBJ1-2|TRBD1|NA
CSVVPGGDGYTF
TGCAGCGTTGTACCAGGGGGCGACGGCTACACCTTC
>TRBV6-1|12|TRBJ1-1|NA|few
CASRRDISIAFF
TGTGCCAGCCGACGGGACATATCGATTGCTTTCTTT
>TRBV5-1|17|TRBJ1-1|NA|NA
CASSPEPVGQRNTEAFF
TGCGCCAGCAGCCCGGAACCGGTCGGACAGAGAAACACTGAAGCTTTCTTT
>TRBV27|16|TRBJ2-7|TRBD2|NA
CASSPFMAGDPYEQYF
TGTGCCAGCAGTCCCTTTATGGCGGGAGATCCCTACGAGCAGTACTTC